The present T cell receptor (beta chain) was sequenced within a study of CD8+CD57+ T cells in acquired aplastic anemia. Overall study context: Healthy donors gave 10 million or so reads on average for CD4+ cells.

The study profiled TCR beta VDJ and CDR3 using genomic DNA as template. TCRdb recomputed calls from the reads with MiXCR, one row per CDR3 protein. The sample has hundreds of thousands of distinct CDR3 sequences; 65% to 75% are singletons. V gave up 1 base and J gave up 4 bases, with 14 bases separating them. Per germline, CDR1 SQVTM and CDR2 ANQGSEA. The CDR3 has 14 amino acids. Study results and caveats: Patients were compared with controls for CD8+ Simpson's diversity, and no significant difference emerged. Patients and controls shared 25 to 35 CD8+ CDR3 sequences, which appeared highly expressed in patients and within their immunodominant clones.

As regards this clonotype: Its antigen is unknown.

What was sequenced was sorted CD4+, CD8+, or CD8+CD57+ T cells (not recorded which) from PBMCs. This TCR came from a human donor in good health, serving as a control. The J gene is TRBJ2-7, the V gene TRBV29-1, with D tentatively TRBD2 (6 bases). DNA for the CDR3: TGCAGCGTTGAAGGCGGGACTCCCCCATACGAGCAGTACTTC. Translation: CSVEGGTPPYEQYF.